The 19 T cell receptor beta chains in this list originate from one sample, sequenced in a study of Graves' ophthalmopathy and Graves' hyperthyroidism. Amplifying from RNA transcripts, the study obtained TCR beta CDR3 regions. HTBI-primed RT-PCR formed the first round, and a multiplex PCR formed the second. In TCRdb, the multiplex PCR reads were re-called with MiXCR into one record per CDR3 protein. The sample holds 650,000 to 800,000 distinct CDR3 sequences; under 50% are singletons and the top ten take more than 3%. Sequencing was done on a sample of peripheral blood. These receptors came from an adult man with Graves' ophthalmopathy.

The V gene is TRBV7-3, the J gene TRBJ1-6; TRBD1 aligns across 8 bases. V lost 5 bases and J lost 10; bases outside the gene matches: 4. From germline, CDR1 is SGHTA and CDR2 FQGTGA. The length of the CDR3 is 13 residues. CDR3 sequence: CASSTRGQSPLHF. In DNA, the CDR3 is TGTGCCAGCAGCACCAGGGGGCAATCACCCCTCCACTTT. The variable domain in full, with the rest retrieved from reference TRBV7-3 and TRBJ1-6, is GAGVSQTPSNKVTEKGKYVELRCDPISGHTALYWYRQSLGQGPEFLIYFQGTGAADDSGLPNDRFFAVRPEGSVSTLKIQRTERGDSAVYLCASSTRGQSPLHFGNGTRLTVT.

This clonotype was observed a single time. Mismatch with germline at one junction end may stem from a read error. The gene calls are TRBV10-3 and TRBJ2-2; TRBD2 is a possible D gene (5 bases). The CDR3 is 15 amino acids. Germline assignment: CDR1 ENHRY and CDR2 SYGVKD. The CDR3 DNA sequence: TGTGCCATCCGTGAGTCGAAGCCGAGGGCCGGGGAGCTGTTTTTT. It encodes CAIRESKPRAGELFF.

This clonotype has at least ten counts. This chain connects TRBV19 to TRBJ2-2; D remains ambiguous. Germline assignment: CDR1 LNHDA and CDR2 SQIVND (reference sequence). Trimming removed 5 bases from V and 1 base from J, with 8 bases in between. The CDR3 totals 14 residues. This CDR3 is CASSPVWNTGELFF. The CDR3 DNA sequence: TGTGCCAGTAGTCCAGTCTGGAACACCGGGGAGCTGTTTTTT.

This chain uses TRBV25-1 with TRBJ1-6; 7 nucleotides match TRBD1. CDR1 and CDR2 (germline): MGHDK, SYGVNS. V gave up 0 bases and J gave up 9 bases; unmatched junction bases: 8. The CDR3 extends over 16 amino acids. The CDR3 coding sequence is TGTGCCAGCAGTGAATATAAGGGGGCAGATATTTCACCCCTCCACTTT. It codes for CASSEYKGADISPLHF.

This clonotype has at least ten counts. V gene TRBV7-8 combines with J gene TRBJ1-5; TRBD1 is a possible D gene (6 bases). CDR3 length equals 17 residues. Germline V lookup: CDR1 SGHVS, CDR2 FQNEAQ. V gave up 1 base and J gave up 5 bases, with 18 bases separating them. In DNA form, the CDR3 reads TGTGCCAGCAGCTTAGTAGGGGGTGGAGGGGCCGATCAGCCCCAGCATTTT. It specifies CASSLVGGGGADQPQHF.

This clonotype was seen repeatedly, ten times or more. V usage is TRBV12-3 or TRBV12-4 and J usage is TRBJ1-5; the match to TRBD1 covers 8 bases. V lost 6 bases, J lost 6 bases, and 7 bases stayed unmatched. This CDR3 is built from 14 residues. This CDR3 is CASRRGQGGQPQHF. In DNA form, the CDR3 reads TGTGCCAGCAGACGAGGACAGGGCGGTCAGCCCCAGCATTTT.

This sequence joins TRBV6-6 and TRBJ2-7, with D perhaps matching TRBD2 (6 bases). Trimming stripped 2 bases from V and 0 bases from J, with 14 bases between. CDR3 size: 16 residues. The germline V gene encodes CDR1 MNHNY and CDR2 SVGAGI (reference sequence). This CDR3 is CASSYLGLPYSYEQYF. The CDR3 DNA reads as TGTGCCAGCAGTTACCTGGGACTTCCATACTCCTACGAGCAGTACTTC.

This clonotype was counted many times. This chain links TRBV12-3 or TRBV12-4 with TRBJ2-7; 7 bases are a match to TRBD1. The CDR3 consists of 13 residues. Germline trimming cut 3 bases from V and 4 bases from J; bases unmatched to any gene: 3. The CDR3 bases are TGTGCCAGCAGTTTCTTGACAGGGTACGAGCAGTACTTC. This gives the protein CASSFLTGYEQYF.

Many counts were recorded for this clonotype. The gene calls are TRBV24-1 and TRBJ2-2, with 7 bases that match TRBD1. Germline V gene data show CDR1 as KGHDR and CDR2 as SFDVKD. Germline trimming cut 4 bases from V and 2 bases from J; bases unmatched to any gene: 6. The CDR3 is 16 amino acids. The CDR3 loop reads CATSDQRQGNTGELFF. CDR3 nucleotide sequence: TGTGCCACCAGTGACCAAAGACAGGGCAACACCGGGGAGCTGTTTTTT.

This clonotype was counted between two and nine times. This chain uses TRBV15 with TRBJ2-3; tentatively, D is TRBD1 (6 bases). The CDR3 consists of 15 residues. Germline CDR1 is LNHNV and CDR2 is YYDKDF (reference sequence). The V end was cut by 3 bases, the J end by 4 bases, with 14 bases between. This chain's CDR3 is CATSRRQGQADTQYF. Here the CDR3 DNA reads TGTGCCACCAGCAGGAGGCAGGGGCAGGCAGATACGCAGTATTTT. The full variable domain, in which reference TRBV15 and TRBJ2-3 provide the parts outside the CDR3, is DAMVIQNPRYQVTQFGKPVTLSCSQTLNHNVMYWYQQKSSQAPKLLFHYYDKDFNNEADTPDNFQSRRPNTSFCFLDIRSPGLGDTAMYLCATSRRQGQADTQYFGPGTRLTVL.

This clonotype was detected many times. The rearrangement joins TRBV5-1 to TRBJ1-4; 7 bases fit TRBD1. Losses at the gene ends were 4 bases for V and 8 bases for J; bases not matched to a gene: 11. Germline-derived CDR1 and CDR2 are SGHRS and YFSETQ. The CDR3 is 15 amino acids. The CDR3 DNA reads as TGCGCCAGCAGCGACAGTAAGGGGGCCGAAGAAAAACTGTTTTTT. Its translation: CASSDSKGAEEKLFF. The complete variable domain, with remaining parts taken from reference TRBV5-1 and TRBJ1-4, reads KAGVTQTPRYLIKTRGQQVTLSCSPISGHRSVSWYQQTPGQGLQFLFEYFSETQRNKGNFPGRFSGRQFSNSRSEMNVSTLELGDSALYLCASSDSKGAEEKLFFGSGTQLSVL.

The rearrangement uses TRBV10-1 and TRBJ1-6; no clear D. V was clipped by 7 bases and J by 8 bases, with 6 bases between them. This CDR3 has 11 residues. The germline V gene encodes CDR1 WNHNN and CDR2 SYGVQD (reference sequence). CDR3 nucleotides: TGCGCCAGCATGGGTGATTCACCCCTCCACTTT. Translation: CASMGDSPLHF.

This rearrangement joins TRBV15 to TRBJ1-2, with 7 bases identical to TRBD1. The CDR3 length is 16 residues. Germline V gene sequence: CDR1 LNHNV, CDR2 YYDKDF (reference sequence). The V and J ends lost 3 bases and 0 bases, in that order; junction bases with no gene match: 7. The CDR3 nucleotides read TGTGCCACCAGCAGTGACAGGGAGCAACCTAACTATGGCTACACCTTC. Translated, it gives CATSSDREQPNYGYTF.

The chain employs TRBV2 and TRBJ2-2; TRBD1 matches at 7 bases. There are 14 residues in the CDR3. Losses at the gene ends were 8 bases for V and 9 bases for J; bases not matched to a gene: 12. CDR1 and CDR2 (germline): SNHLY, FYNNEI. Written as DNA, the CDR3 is TGTGCCAGCGGCCTAGGGGGCTTGTCCCGGGAGCTGTTTTTT. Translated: CASGLGGLSRELFF.

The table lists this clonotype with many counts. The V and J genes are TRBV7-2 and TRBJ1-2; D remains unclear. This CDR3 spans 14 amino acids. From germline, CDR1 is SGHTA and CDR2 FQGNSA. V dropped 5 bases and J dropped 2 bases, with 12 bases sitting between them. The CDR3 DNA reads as TGTGCCAGCAGCCCCATCTCCGCGAACTATGGCTACACCTTC. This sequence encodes CASSPISANYGYTF.

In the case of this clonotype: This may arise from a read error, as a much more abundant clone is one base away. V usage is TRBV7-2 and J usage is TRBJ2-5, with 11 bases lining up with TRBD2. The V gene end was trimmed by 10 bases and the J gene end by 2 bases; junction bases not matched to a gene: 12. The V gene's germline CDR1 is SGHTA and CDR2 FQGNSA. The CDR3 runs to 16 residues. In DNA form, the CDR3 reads TGTGCCAACACCTTCCCTAGCGGGGGGTGGCAAGAGACCCAGTACTTC. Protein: CANTFPSGGWQETQYF.

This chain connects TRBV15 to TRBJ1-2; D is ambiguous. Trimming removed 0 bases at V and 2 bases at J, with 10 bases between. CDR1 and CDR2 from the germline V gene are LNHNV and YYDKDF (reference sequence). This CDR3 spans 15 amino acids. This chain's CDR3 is CATSRDQTGNYGYTF. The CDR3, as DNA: TGTGCCACCAGCAGAGATCAGACGGGGAACTATGGCTACACCTTC.

CDR3 nucleotide sequence: TGTGCCTGGAGCGGAGGAGGGACAGGGGGCTCTCAGCCCCAGCATTTT. This gives the protein CAWSGGGTGGSQPQHF. V and J are TRBV19 and TRBJ1-5; 12 positions agree with TRBD1. CDR1 is LNHDA and CDR2 is SQIVND in the germline V gene (reference sequence). The CDR3 totals 16 residues. Trimming removed 11 bases from V and 6 bases from J; junction bases left unmatched: 14.

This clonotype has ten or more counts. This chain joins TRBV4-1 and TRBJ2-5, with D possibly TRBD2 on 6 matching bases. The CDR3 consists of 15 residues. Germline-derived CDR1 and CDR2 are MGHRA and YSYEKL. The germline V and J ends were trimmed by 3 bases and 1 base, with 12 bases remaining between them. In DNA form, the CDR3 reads TGCGCCAGCAGCCAGTCCGGGACTTCCCAAGAGACCCAGTACTTC. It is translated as CASSQSGTSQETQYF.